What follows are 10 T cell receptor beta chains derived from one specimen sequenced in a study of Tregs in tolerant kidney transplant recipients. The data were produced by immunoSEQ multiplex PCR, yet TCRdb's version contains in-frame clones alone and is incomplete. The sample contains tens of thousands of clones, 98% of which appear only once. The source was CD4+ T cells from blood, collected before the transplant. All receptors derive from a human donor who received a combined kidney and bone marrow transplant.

The CDR3: CASSPPGVDTIYF. CDR3 sequence (DNA): TGTGCCAGCAGTCCACCGGGGGTGGACACCATATATTTT. The rearrangement links TRBV28 to TRBJ1-3; TRBD1 is a possible D gene (5 bases). Per the germline V gene, CDR1 is MDHEN and CDR2 is SYDVKM. Trimming removed 5 bases at V and 8 bases at J, with 13 bases between. The CDR3 runs to 13 residues.

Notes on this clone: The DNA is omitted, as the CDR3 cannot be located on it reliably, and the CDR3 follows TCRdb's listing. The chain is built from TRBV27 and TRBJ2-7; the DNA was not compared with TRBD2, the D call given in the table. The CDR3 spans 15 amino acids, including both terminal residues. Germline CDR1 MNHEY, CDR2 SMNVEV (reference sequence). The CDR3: CASSFLERRGEEQYF.

CDR3: CAISESYRDTYNEQFF. The CDR3 nucleotides read TGTGCCATCAGTGAGTCGTACAGGGACACCTACAATGAGCAGTTCTTC. The chain carries TRBV10-3 and TRBJ2-1; the D gene is possibly TRBD1 (6 bases). CDR3 size: 16 residues. Trimming stripped 0 bases from V and 2 bases from J, with 11 bases between. Germline V gene sequence: CDR1 ENHRY, CDR2 SYGVKD.

The DNA for the CDR3 is TGTGCCAGCTCACCTACAGCTTACCAGCCCCAGCATTTT. Amino acids: CASSPTAYQPQHF. The chain is built from TRBV18 and TRBJ1-5; D gene ambiguous. CDR3 length: 13 amino acids. Trimming left V 3 bases short and J 7 bases short, with 10 bases between. Germline CDR1 and CDR2: KGHSH and LQKENI.

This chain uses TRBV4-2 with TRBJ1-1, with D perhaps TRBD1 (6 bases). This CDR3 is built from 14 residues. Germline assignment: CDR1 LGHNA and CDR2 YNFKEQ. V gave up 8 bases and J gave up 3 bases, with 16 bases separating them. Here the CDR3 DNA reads TGTGCCAGCGCCCCGGGAAAGGGGGACACTGAAGCTTTCTTT. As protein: CASAPGKGDTEAFF.

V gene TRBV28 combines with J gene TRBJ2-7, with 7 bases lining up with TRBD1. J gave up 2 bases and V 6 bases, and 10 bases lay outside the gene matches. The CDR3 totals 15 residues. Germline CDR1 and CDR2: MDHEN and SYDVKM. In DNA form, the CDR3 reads TGTGCCAGCAGCAGAACGGGACAGCAAACCTACGAGCAGTACTTC. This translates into CASSRTGQQTYEQYF.

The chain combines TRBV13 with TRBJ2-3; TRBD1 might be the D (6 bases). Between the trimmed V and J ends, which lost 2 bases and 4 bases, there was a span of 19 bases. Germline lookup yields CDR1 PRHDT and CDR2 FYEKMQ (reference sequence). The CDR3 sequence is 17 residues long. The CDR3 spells CASSLYPERGLADTQYF. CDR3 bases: TGTGCCAGCAGCTTATACCCTGAGAGGGGGTTAGCAGATACGCAGTATTTT.

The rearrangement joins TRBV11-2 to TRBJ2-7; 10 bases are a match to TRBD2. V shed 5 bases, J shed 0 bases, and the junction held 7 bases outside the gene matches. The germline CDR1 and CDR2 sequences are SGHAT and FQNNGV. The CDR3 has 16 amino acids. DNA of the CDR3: TGTGCCAGCAGCATCAAAGCGGGAGGGAGCTCCTACGAGCAGTACTTC. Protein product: CASSIKAGGSSYEQYF.

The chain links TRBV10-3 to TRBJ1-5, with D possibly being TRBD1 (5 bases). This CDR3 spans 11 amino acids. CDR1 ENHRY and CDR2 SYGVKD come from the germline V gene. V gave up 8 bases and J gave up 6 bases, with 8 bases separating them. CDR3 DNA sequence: TGTGCCATCGGGGGAGGTCAGCCCCAGCATTTT. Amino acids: CAIGGGQPQHF.

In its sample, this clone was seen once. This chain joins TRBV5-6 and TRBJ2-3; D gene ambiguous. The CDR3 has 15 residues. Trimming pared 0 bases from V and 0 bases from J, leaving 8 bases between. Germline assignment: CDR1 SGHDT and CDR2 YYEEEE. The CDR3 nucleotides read TGTGCCAGCAGCTTGGGCCCAGGCAGCACAGATACGCAGTATTTT. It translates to CASSLGPGSTDTQYF.